This T cell receptor (beta chain) was recovered during a study of blood T cell repertoires in COVID-19. Study as a whole: Acute-phase and convalescent COVID-19 samples originated in the United States, Italy and Spain. The cDNA or gDNA used as material had been derived from T cells, B-cell-depleted T cells, or PBMCs.

Followed longitudinally, the Seattle patients had been enrolled during active infection. Profiling relied on immunoSEQ multiplex PCR, and the TCRdb table lists in-frame clones only, not all of them. This table holds almost 400,000 clones, more than 75% found once. V was pared by 6 bases and J by 7 bases, with 18 bases between. Germline values: CDR1 MNHEY, CDR2 SVGAGI. There are 15 residues in the CDR3. The TCR comes from a woman aged 55-69 years with COVID-19, enrolled during active disease. J is TRBJ2-2 and V is TRBV6-5; tentatively, D is TRBD2 (6 bases). Sequencing was carried out using peripheral blood. The CDR3 loop is CASRRDFQGDGELFF. CDR3 DNA: TGTGCCAGCAGAAGGGACTTTCAGGGTGACGGGGAGCTGTTTTTT.